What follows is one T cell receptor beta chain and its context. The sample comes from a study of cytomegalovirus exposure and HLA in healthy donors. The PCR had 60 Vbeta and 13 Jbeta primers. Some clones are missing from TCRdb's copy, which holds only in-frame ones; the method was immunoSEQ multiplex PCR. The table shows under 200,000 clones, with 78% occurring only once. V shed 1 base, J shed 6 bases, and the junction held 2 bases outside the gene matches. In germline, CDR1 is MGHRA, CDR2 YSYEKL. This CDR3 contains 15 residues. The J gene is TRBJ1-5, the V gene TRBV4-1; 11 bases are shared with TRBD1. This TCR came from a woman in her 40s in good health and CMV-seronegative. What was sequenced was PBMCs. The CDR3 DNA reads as TGCGCCAGCAGCCAAGGGACAGGGGGCAGTCAGCCCCAGCATTTT. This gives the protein CASSQGTGGSQPQHF.